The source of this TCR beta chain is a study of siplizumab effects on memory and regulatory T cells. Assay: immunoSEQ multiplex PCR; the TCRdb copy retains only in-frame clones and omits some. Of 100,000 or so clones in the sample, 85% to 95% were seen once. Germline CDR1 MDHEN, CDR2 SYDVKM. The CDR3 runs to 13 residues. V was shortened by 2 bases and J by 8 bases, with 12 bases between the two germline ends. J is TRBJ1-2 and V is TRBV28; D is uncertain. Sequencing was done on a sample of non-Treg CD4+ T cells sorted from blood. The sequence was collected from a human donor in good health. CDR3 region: CASSLGSLGGYTF. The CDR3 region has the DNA TGTGCCAGCAGTTTAGGGTCTCTAGGGGGCTACACCTTC.